The next 21 T cell receptor beta chains were all read from a single sample in a study of radiation and T cells in renal cell carcinoma. Time point: blood 4 weeks post-SBRT, at nephrectomy. Stated treatment: 15 Gy SBRT to primary tumor, nephrectomy 4 weeks later. The repertoire was sequenced with immunoSEQ multiplex PCR; TCRdb's copy has only in-frame clones and lacks some. The profile shows about 64,000 clones, roughly 80% of them singletons. Sequences were derived from blood, sampled from a patient whose treatment included radiotherapy and nephrectomy. Receptors were obtained from a man in his 60s with renal cell carcinoma.

The gene calls are TRBV18 and TRBJ2-7, with D possibly matching TRBD1 (6 bases). Per the germline V gene, CDR1 is KGHSH and CDR2 is LQKENI. CDR3 length: 12 residues. Trimming shortened V by 5 bases and J by 3 bases, and 8 bases separated the two germline ends. The CDR3 is CASSAGDYEQYF. As DNA, the CDR3 is TGTGCCAGCTCAGCAGGGGACTACGAGCAGTACTTC. Based on the CDR3 plus reference TRBV18 and TRBJ2-7, the full variable domain is NAGVMQNPRHLVRRRGQEARLRCSPMKGHSHVYWYRQLPEEGLKFMVYLQKENIIDESGMPKERFSAEFPKEGPSILRIQQVVRGDSAAYFCASSAGDYEQYFGPGTRLTVT.

The CDR3 sequence is CATSRDLGYTEAFF. The CDR3 DNA is TGTGCCACCAGCAGAGATTTAGGGTACACTGAAGCTTTCTTT. The rearrangement joins TRBV15 to TRBJ1-1; no clear D gene. Between the trimmed V and J ends, which lost 0 bases and 3 bases, there was a span of 8 bases. The CDR3 has 14 amino acids. The germline CDR1 and CDR2 sequences are LNHNV and YYDKDF (reference sequence).

The rearrangement joins TRBV4-3 to TRBJ2-5, with D tentatively TRBD1 or TRBD2 (6 bases each). Germline V CDR1 and CDR2: LGHNA, YSLEER. Trimming took 0 bases from V and 5 from J, leaving 13 bases between them. The CDR3 sequence is 15 residues long. CDR3 sequence (DNA): TGCGCCAGCAGCCAAGACGTGTCGGGGGCGGAGACCCAGTACTTC. It yields the protein CASSQDVSGAETQYF.

This rearrangement joins TRBV4-1 to TRBJ2-5; 8 bases fit TRBD2. This CDR3 has 16 residues. CDR1 is MGHRA, CDR2 YSYEKL, per germline. The junction had 11 bases not matched to a gene; V was cut back by 4 bases and J by 4 bases. As DNA, the CDR3 is TGCGCCAGCAGCCCACACCGGGGGGGAAACCCAGAGACCCAGTACTTC. This encodes CASSPHRGGNPETQYF.

The rearrangement joins TRBV5-1 to TRBJ1-2; D call uncertain. The V and J ends lost 2 bases and 2 bases respectively, with 10 bases between them. Germline V gene data show CDR1 as SGHRS and CDR2 as YFSETQ. This CDR3 is 14 amino acids long. The CDR3 loop reads CASSFEGGNYGYTF. Written as DNA, the CDR3 is TGCGCCAGCAGCTTCGAGGGCGGCAACTATGGCTACACCTTC.

This chain connects TRBV15 to TRBJ2-3, with 9 nucleotides matching TRBD2. This CDR3 region has 17 residues. Germline trimming cut 0 bases from V and 0 bases from J; bases unmatched to any gene: 4. Germline values: CDR1 LNHNV, CDR2 YYDKDF (reference sequence). CDR3 sequence: CATSRDSAGGSTDTQYF. CDR3 DNA: TGTGCCACCAGCAGAGATTCGGCGGGAGGGAGCACAGATACGCAGTATTTT.

The V gene is TRBV6-5, the J gene TRBJ1-4; D gene unclear. The CDR3 length is 15 residues. Trimming removed 0 bases at V and 0 bases at J, with 5 bases between. Germline V CDR1 and CDR2: MNHEY, SVGAGI. Written as DNA, the CDR3 is TGTGCCAGCAGTTACTCATTTGCAACTAATGAAAAACTGTTTTTT. As protein: CASSYSFATNEKLFF.

The J gene is TRBJ1-1, the V gene TRBV18, with D maybe TRBD1 (5 bases). The CDR3 is 16 amino acids. Deletions cut 3 bases from V and 4 bases from J, with 18 bases between. Per germline, CDR1 KGHSH and CDR2 LQKENI. The CDR3 protein is CASSPRDVSDGTEAFF. The CDR3 nucleotides read TGTGCCAGCTCACCCCGGGACGTATCCGACGGCACTGAAGCTTTCTTT.

The rearrangement joins TRBV5-1 to TRBJ1-2; possible D gene TRBD1, 5 bases. The CDR3 is 14 residues long. Trimming removed 2 bases from V and 3 bases from J, with 11 bases in between. From germline, CDR1 is SGHRS and CDR2 YFSETQ. CDR3 residues: CASSFSGGDYGYTF. As DNA, the CDR3 is TGCGCCAGCAGCTTTAGTGGGGGAGACTATGGCTACACCTTC.

V usage is TRBV6-5 and J usage is TRBJ2-1, with 9 bases identical to TRBD2. Germline V lookup: CDR1 MNHEY, CDR2 SVGAGI. This CDR3 is built from 14 residues. The junction had 6 bases not matched to a gene; V was cut back by 6 bases and J by 6 bases. CDR3 sequence (DNA): TGTGCCAGCAGGACCGGGACTAGCATCAATGAGCAGTTCTTC. Protein sequence: CASRTGTSINEQFF.

This rearrangement joins TRBV12-5 to TRBJ2-3; 8 positions match TRBD2. V gave up 10 bases and J gave up 2 bases; unmatched junction bases: 11. From germline, CDR1 is LGHNT and CDR2 FRNRAP. This CDR3 comprises 15 residues. Here the CDR3 reads CATGGASGYTDTQYF. CDR3 bases: TGTGCTACCGGGGGGGCTAGCGGTTACACAGATACGCAGTATTTT.

Only a few counts were recorded for this clone. The V gene is TRBV11-3, the J gene TRBJ1-3; D is uncertain. This CDR3 contains 14 residues. V lost 1 base to trimming and J lost 1 base, with 5 bases between them. In germline, CDR1 is SGHNT, CDR2 YENEEA. The CDR3 is CASSLGSSGNTIYF. In DNA form, the CDR3 reads TGTGCCAGCAGCTTAGGGTCTTCTGGAAACACCATATATTTT.

The chain is built from TRBV7-9 and TRBJ1-3; D ambiguous. Germline loops: CDR1 SEHNR, CDR2 FQNEAQ (reference sequence). The CDR3 covers 14 residues. Trimming shortened V by 0 bases and J by 8 bases, and 11 bases separated the two germline ends. In nucleotides, the CDR3 is TGTGCCAGCAGCTTAGCCGGGATTCGGGACACCATATATTTT. Translated, it gives CASSLAGIRDTIYF. The variable domain in full, with the rest retrieved from reference TRBV7-9 and TRBJ1-3, is DTGVSQNPRHKITKRGQNVTFRCDPISEHNRLYWYRQTLGQGPEFLTYFQNEAQLEKSRLLSDRFSAERPKGSFSTLEIQRTEQGDSAMYLCASSLAGIRDTIYFGEGSWLTVV.

This chain joins TRBV6-6 and TRBJ1-4; 10 bases are shared with TRBD1. V lost 2 bases and J lost 5; bases outside the gene matches: 2. CDR1 and CDR2 (germline): MNHNY, SVGAGI (reference sequence). The CDR3 length is 15 residues. CDR3 DNA sequence: TGTGCCAGCAGTTACCAGGGACAGGGGAATGAAAAACTGTTTTTT. Its translation is CASSYQGQGNEKLFF.

The CDR3 DNA reads as TGCAGCGGTGTCACTAACTATGGCTACACCTTC. This sequence encodes CSGVTNYGYTF. The chain employs TRBV29-1 and TRBJ1-2; D ambiguous. This CDR3 is built from 11 residues. The germline CDR1 and CDR2 sequences are SQVTM and ANQGSEA. V dropped 7 bases and J dropped 0 bases, with 6 bases sitting between them.

The rearrangement uses TRBV7-9 and TRBJ2-1; TRBD2 agrees at 12 bases. V lost 4 bases to trimming and J lost 1 base; unmatched junction nucleotides: 2. The CDR3 loop spans 16 amino acids. From germline, CDR1 is SEHNR and CDR2 FQNEAQ (reference sequence). The CDR3 reads CASSYGTSGSYNEQFF. Written as DNA, the CDR3 is TGTGCCAGCAGCTACGGGACTAGCGGGTCCTACAATGAGCAGTTCTTC.

This chain joins TRBV11-3 and TRBJ2-3; no firm D call. The CDR3 covers 13 residues. V was shortened by 2 bases and J by 2 bases, with 5 bases between the two germline ends. Germline assignment: CDR1 SGHNT and CDR2 YENEEA. The CDR3 protein is CASSLRVTDTQYF. Written as DNA, the CDR3 is TGTGCCAGCAGCTTACGCGTCACAGATACGCAGTATTTT.

V is TRBV5-6 and J is TRBJ2-1, with 12 bases lining up with TRBD2. Germline trimming cut 4 bases from V and 6 bases from J; bases unmatched to any gene: 5. The CDR3 extends over 15 amino acids. Looked up from germline, CDR1 is SGHDT and CDR2 is YYEEEE. CDR3 in amino acids: CASSIGTSGLNEQFF. CDR3 bases: TGTGCCAGCAGCATCGGGACTAGCGGGCTCAATGAGCAGTTCTTC. The whole variable domain, filled in from reference TRBV5-6 and TRBJ2-1, reads DAGVTQSPTHLIKTRGQQVTLRCSPKSGHDTVSWYQQALGQGPQFIFQYYEEEERQRGNFPDRFSGHQFPNYSSELNVNALLLGDSALYLCASSIGTSGLNEQFFGPGTRLTVL.

The genes are TRBV6-5 and TRBJ2-1; the D gene is possibly TRBD1 (5 bases). This CDR3 has 14 residues. Germline V gene data show CDR1 as MNHEY and CDR2 as SVGAGI. The germline V and J ends were trimmed by 6 bases and 1 base, with 10 bases remaining between them. CDR3 nucleotide sequence: TGTGCCAGCAGCTGGGGCGGTTCCTACAATGAGCAGTTCTTC. This gives the protein CASSWGGSYNEQFF.

This clone was counted between two and nine times. J is TRBJ2-1 and V is TRBV9, with 8 bases matching TRBD2. The J segment lost 1 base and the V segment lost 3 bases, leaving 3 bases of the junction unmatched. This CDR3 has 15 amino acids. Germline CDR1 SGDLS, CDR2 YYNGEE. The DNA of the CDR3 is TGTGCCAGCAGCGATGCGGGGGGTTCCTACAATGAGCAGTTCTTC. Protein sequence: CASSDAGGSYNEQFF.

The chain couples TRBV4-3 to TRBJ2-2, with D unclear. V lost 4 bases to trimming and J lost 5 bases, with 20 bases between them. Germline CDR1 LGHNA, CDR2 YSLEER. The CDR3 sequence is 17 residues long. The CDR3 DNA reads as TGCGCCAGCAGCCGACAAAGAAGGGATGTGGGGACCGGGGAGCTGTTTTTT. Translation: CASSRQRRDVGTGELFF.